This is a list of T cell receptor beta chains from one sample in a study of cytomegalovirus exposure and HLA in healthy donors. The assay was immunoSEQ multiplex PCR, and TCRdb's table has in-frame clones only and misses some. The repertoire holds approximately 60,000 clones, with 92% as singletons. The source material was PBMCs. The receptors here all came from a woman between 18 and 29 years old in good health and CMV-seronegative. The CDR3 runs from the conserved cysteine through the conserved F or W. The D gene is left open where the match is weak. Where a row states a size, it is once, few, many or the class of an expanded clone; other rows omit it.

v_call	d_call	clone_size	j_call	cdr3_aa	cdr3_nt
TRBV5-6	TRBD2	.	TRBJ2-1	CASSRVLAGVYNEQFF	TGTGCCAGCAGCCGCGTCTTAGCGGGGGTGTACAATGAGCAGTTCTTC
TRBV19	.	.	TRBJ2-2	CASSIVLAGELFF	TGTGCCAGTAGTATAGTCCTAGCGGGGGAGCTGTTTTTT
TRBV6-1	.	.	TRBJ1-6	CASSIGENSPLHF	TGTGCCAGCAGTATCGGGGAAAATTCACCCCTCCACTTT
TRBV12-5	.	.	TRBJ1-1	CASGLVNSEAFF	TGTGCTAGTGGTTTGGTAAACAGTGAAGCTTTCTTT
TRBV19	.	.	TRBJ1-6	CASTPARLNSPLHF	TGTGCCAGTACCCCCGCGCGGCTTAATTCACCCCTCCACTTT
TRBV5-6	.	.	TRBJ1-1	CASSFKQGMNTEAFF	TGTGCCAGCAGCTTCAAACAGGGTATGAACACTGAAGCTTTCTTT
TRBV11-2	.	.	TRBJ2-7	CASSPLGGANEQYF	TGTGCCAGCAGCCCCTTAGGAGGGGCAAACGAGCAGTACTTC
TRBV7-3	.	.	TRBJ2-1	CASSLNGDLREQFF	TGTGCCAGCAGCTTGAACGGAGACCTTAGGGAGCAGTTCTTC
TRBV2	TRBD1	.	TRBJ2-5	CASREDRLKQETQYF	TGTGCCAGCAGGGAGGACAGGCTGAAGCAAGAGACCCAGTACTTC
TRBV28	TRBD1	.	TRBJ1-2	CASSKGTDNYGYTF	TGTGCCAGCAGCAAAGGGACAGACAACTATGGCTACACCTTC
TRBV14	TRBD1	.	TRBJ1-2	CASSQVTDRVIGYTF	TGTGCCAGCAGCCAAGTAACGGACAGGGTAATTGGCTACACCTTC
TRBV6-5	.	.	TRBJ2-6	CASSLDAGGANVLTF	TGTGCCAGCAGTTTGGACGCGGGGGGGGCCAACGTCCTGACTTTC
TRBV25-1	TRBD2	.	TRBJ2-1	CASSGGGGPYNEQFF	TGTGCCAGCAGTGGGGGCGGGGGACCCTACAATGAGCAGTTCTTC
TRBV18	.	once	TRBJ2-2	CASSPGAGELFF	TGTGCCAGCTCACCCGGGGCCGGGGAGCTGTTTTTT
TRBV4-2	.	few	TRBJ1-2	CASSPSGVDGYTF	TGTGCCAGCAGCCCTTCGGGAGTGGATGGCTACACCTTC
TRBV28	TRBD1	once	TRBJ2-3	CASSFLGQGTDTQYF	TGTGCCAGCAGTTTTCTCGGACAGGGTACAGATACGCAGTATTTT
TRBV10-3	.	.	TRBJ1-1	CAFFFEAFF	TGTGCCTTCTTTTTTGAAGCTTTCTTT
TRBV7-2	TRBD1	.	TRBJ2-7	CASSLGDRAGEQYF	TGTGCCAGCAGCTTAGGCGACAGGGCAGGGGAGCAGTACTTC
TRBV5-6	.	.	TRBJ1-2	CASSLGGTLDSPLYGYTF	TGTGCCAGCAGCTTGGGTGGGACCTTGGACAGTCCCCTCTATGGCTACACCTTC
TRBV29-1	.	.	TRBJ2-1	CSVELNSRSSYNEQFF	TGCAGCGTTGAATTGAACTCAAGGAGCTCCTACAATGAGCAGTTCTTC
TRBV10-3	TRBD2	once	TRBJ2-1	CAISEILGLAGEWASYNEQFF	TGTGCCATCAGTGAAATCCTTGGACTAGCGGGAGAGTGGGCCTCCTACAATGAGCAGTTCTTC
TRBV2	TRBD2	.	TRBJ2-3	CASIPGGSGGPTDTQYF	TGTGCCAGCATTCCCGGGGGTAGCGGGGGCCCCACAGATACGCAGTATTTT
TRBV19	TRBD2	.	TRBJ2-3	CASSTSGAPDTQYF	TGTGCCAGTAGTACTAGCGGGGCCCCAGATACGCAGTATTTT
TRBV5-1	.	.	TRBJ1-1	CASSLTGANTEAFF	TGCGCCAGCAGCTTGACAGGAGCGAACACTGAAGCTTTCTTT
TRBV6-1	TRBD1	.	TRBJ1-2	CASTAETGWGGYTF	TGTGCCAGCACCGCAGAGACAGGGTGGGGTGGCTACACCTTC
TRBV15	TRBD1	.	TRBJ2-1	CATSSRQGTGNEQFF	TGTGCCACCAGCAGTCGACAGGGCACAGGGAATGAGCAGTTCTTC
TRBV10-3	.	.	TRBJ2-3	CAISEGGTLPTDTQYF	TGTGCCATCAGTGAGGGCGGGACTCTCCCCACAGATACGCAGTATTTT
TRBV5-6	.	.	TRBJ2-5	CASSLLETQYF	TGTGCCAGCAGCTTGCTCGAGACCCAGTACTTC
TRBV6-1	.	.	TRBJ2-7	CASSRSSNEQYF	TGTGCCAGCAGCCGTAGCTCGAACGAGCAGTACTTC
TRBV11-3	TRBD1	.	TRBJ1-1	CASSLDRGAEAFF	TGTGCCAGCAGCTTAGACAGGGGGGCTGAAGCTTTCTTT
TRBV28	TRBD2	.	TRBJ2-5	CASSIPRGGMETQYF	TGTGCCAGCAGTATACCACGGGGGGGCATGGAGACCCAGTACTTC
TRBV28	.	once	TRBJ1-4	CASSQTHIKDSRNRKLFF	TGTGCCAGCAGCCAAACTCACATTAAGGACTCTAGGAACCGAAAACTGTTTTTT
TRBV28	TRBD1	few	TRBJ1-2	CASSLDRADYGYTF	TGTGCCAGCAGTTTAGACAGGGCTGACTATGGCTACACCTTC
TRBV7-9	.	.	TRBJ2-2	CASSLRLGNTGELFF	TGTGCCAGCAGCTTAAGGCTAGGGAACACCGGGGAGCTGTTTTTT
TRBV18	.	.	TRBJ1-6	CASSPTWENSPLHF	TGTGCCAGCTCACCAACCTGGGAGAATTCACCCCTCCACTTT
TRBV25-1	.	few	TRBJ2-7	CASRPPGLDGGQEQYF	TGTGCCAGCAGGCCTCCAGGTCTTGACGGAGGTCAGGAGCAGTACTTC
TRBV27	TRBD2	.	TRBJ2-7	CASSSGSSYEQYF	TGTGCCAGCAGTAGCGGGAGCTCCTACGAGCAGTACTTC
TRBV6-5	.	.	TRBJ1-1	CASSYSGRVRVAFF	TGTGCCAGCAGTTACTCCGGCAGGGTAAGGGTCGCTTTCTTT
TRBV28	TRBD2	.	TRBJ2-2	CASLLAGTGELFF	TGTGCCAGCCTACTAGCGGGCACCGGGGAGCTGTTTTTT
TRBV28	TRBD1	.	TRBJ2-1	CASSFHYDHLGQGQFF	TGTGCCAGCAGTTTCCATTATGACCATCTCGGACAGGGGCAGTTCTTC
TRBV29-1	TRBD2	.	TRBJ2-1	CSVAGGVLYNEQFF	TGCAGCGTTGCGGGGGGGGTCCTTTACAATGAGCAGTTCTTC
TRBV11-2	TRBD2	.	TRBJ2-3	CASSYLAAVTDTQYF	TGTGCCAGCAGCTACCTAGCGGCGGTCACAGATACGCAGTATTTT
TRBV5-1	.	.	TRBJ2-7	CASSLVYTGQNEQYF	TGCGCCAGCAGCTTGGTATATACAGGGCAGAACGAGCAGTACTTC
TRBV7-9	TRBD1	.	TRBJ2-5	CASSLTTGEETQYF	TGTGCCAGCAGCTTAACTACAGGGGAAGAGACCCAGTACTTC
TRBV13	TRBD2	.	TRBJ2-3	CASSKRTSGTDTQYF	TGTGCCAGCAGCAAAAGGACTAGCGGCACAGATACGCAGTATTTT
TRBV29-1	.	.	TRBJ2-7	CSVSSPRGYGDEQYF	TGCAGCGTCTCCTCGCCTAGGGGGTATGGGGACGAGCAGTACTTC
TRBV4-2	.	.	TRBJ2-1	CASSQATFTGNGYNEQFF	TGTGCCAGCAGCCAAGCAACTTTCACAGGGAACGGGTACAATGAGCAGTTCTTC
TRBV19	.	.	TRBJ1-1	CASSIRNTEAFF	TGTGCCAGTAGTATACGGAACACTGAAGCTTTCTTT
TRBV12-5	TRBD1	.	TRBJ1-1	CASGLGQGGAFF	TGTGCTAGTGGTCTCGGACAGGGCGGAGCTTTCTTT